This TCR beta chain was sequenced during a study of blood T cell repertoires in COVID-19. Libraries were prepared by immunoSEQ multiplex PCR; TCRdb keeps only in-frame clonotypes and omits some of them. The table shows about 160,000 clones, with more than 90% occurring only once. Sequenced input: peripheral blood. The TCR comes from a man in his sixties with active or convalescent COVID-19.

CDR3 in DNA: TGTGCCAGCCTGACAGGGGGCGACACCGGGGAGCTGTTTTTT. It encodes CASLTGGDTGELFF. This chain uses TRBV18 with TRBJ2-2, with 10 bases aligning to TRBD1. CDR3 length equals 14 residues. J was trimmed by 3 bases and V by 8 bases; bases with no gene match: 3. Germline-derived CDR1 and CDR2 are KGHSH and LQKENI.